These T cell receptor beta chains were read from a single sample in a study of T cells expressing NK-cell markers. TCRdb derives one entry per CDR3 protein from the 5' RACE reads, leaving out DNA. This sample's clone table lists about 180,000 distinct CDR3 sequences. Sequencing was performed on blood T cells: a sorted CD56 or NKG2C T cell subset, CD4+ or CD8+ T cells, or bulk PBMC T cells (not recorded which). The receptors shown here come from a man aged 18-75 years in good health. CDR3s include the opening cysteine and the closing phenylalanine or tryptophan.

J,V,CDR3
TRBJ2-5,TRBV3-1,CASSQSGAQETQYF
TRBJ1-6,TRBV6-5,CASSYSGTGALYNSPLHF
TRBJ2-7,TRBV28,CASSPGLAGVEQYF
TRBJ2-5,TRBV28,CASSIVWGRQETQYF
TRBJ2-3,TRBV7-9,CASSLNTGAVGDTQYF
TRBJ1-1,TRBV5-1,CASSPEMGGQNTEAFF
TRBJ2-3,TRBV11-2,CASSNTSGANTQYF
TRBJ2-1,TRBV20-1,CSAPRGRSYNEQFF
TRBJ1-1,TRBV3-1,CASRRGVMNTEAFF
TRBJ1-2,TRBV19,CASSPGAGYGYTF
TRBJ1-2,TRBV20-1,CSASRTGDNYGYTF
TRBJ1-5,TRBV5-6,CASSLGSGGGQPQHF
TRBJ2-3,TRBV20-1,CSARSYRAGGRSTDTQYF
TRBJ2-7,TRBV5-6,CASSTGLAGTYEQYF
TRBJ2-1,TRBV7-9,CASSLAGSSSRQFF
TRBJ2-1,TRBV29-1,CSVAGGHTSNEQFF
TRBJ2-5,TRBV9,CASSEIGGSQETQYF
TRBJ1-1,TRBV19,CASRTRGRTEAFF
TRBJ1-1,TRBV21-1,CASSSRDSEMNTEAFF
TRBJ1-2,TRBV20-1,CSAYRENGYTF
TRBJ2-5,TRBV12-3/TRBV12-4,CASSDTIYQETQYF
TRBJ2-3,TRBV6-2/TRBV6-3,CASSTGGPTDTQYF
TRBJ2-7,TRBV20-1,CSASPWQGEDEQYF
TRBJ2-3,TRBV6-2/TRBV6-3,CASSYSLEMLAGTTSTDTQYF
TRBJ2-7,TRBV5-1,CASSPLPDPYEQYF
TRBJ2-6,TRBV12-2,CASRFPGQGFSGANVLTF
TRBJ2-7,TRBV5-5,CASSLIQGAYEQYF
TRBJ1-2,TRBV6-4,CASSDSGLYTF
TRBJ2-1,TRBV6-2/TRBV6-3,CASSPLPLAGANEQFF
TRBJ1-4,TRBV7-9,CASSGRQGRKLFF
TRBJ1-2,TRBV7-9,CASSSTGIFNYGYTF
TRBJ1-2,TRBV15,CATRKDSDLWGYTF
TRBJ1-5,TRBV9,CASSVGSNQPQHF
TRBJ2-7,TRBV12-3/TRBV12-4,CASSTQLRGQGYEQYF
TRBJ2-7,TRBV12-3/TRBV12-4,CASSQGLAGVSSYEQYF